The 26 T cell receptor beta chains given below trace back to one sample, sequenced in a study of CD8 T cells in ankylosing spondylitis. These receptors have no identified antigens. Study conclusions and caveats: What seemed typical of ankylosing spondylitis blood was a TCR beta motif built from 8 or 9 highly homologous variants.

TCRdb reprocessed the 5' RACE reads via MiXCR and lists one record per CDR3 protein. This table has about 420,000 distinct CDR3 sequences, around 22% appearing once. The sample taken for sequencing was blood, either unsorted or a sorted T cell fraction (not recorded which). These receptors were collected from a male donor with ankylosing spondylitis.

This clonotype has a count of ten or more. The chain combines TRBV30 with TRBJ2-3; TRBD1 might be the D (6 bases). The CDR3 spans 14 residues. CDR1 is GTSNPN and CDR2 is SVGIG in the germline V gene (reference sequence). Trimming left V 4 bases short and J 2 bases short, with 13 bases between. CDR3 in amino acids: CAWNKDRNTDTQYF. The CDR3, as DNA: TGTGCCTGGAATAAGGACAGAAACACAGATACGCAGTATTTT. The variable domain in full, completed from reference TRBV30 and TRBJ2-3, reads SQTIHQWPATLVQPVGSPLSLECTVEGTSNPNLYWYRQAAGRGLQLLFYSVGIGQISSEVPQNLSASRPQDRQFILSSKKLLLSDSGFYLCAWNKDRNTDTQYFGPGTRLTVL.

This clonotype was detected only a few times. V usage is TRBV18 and J usage is TRBJ2-7, with 10 bases fitting TRBD1. From germline, CDR1 is KGHSH and CDR2 LQKENI. With V trimmed by 2 bases and J by 6 bases, 4 bases remained unmatched. This CDR3 is built from 14 residues. The CDR3 sequence: CASSPGTGAGEQYF. The DNA of the CDR3 is TGTGCCAGCTCACCAGGGACAGGGGCAGGCGAGCAGTACTTC.

The V gene is TRBV28, the J gene TRBJ2-5; D gene ambiguous. Germline CDR1 and CDR2: MDHEN and SYDVKM. The CDR3 runs to 15 residues. V dropped 5 bases and J dropped 6 bases, with 19 bases sitting between them. The CDR3 here is CASSPSLGRRQTQYF. The CDR3 nucleotides are TGTGCCAGCAGTCCCTCCCTGGGCAGGCGGCAGACCCAGTACTTC.

The V gene is TRBV12-3 or TRBV12-4, the J gene TRBJ2-1; 9 nucleotides line up with TRBD1. The CDR3 extends over 14 amino acids. The V and J ends lost 6 bases and 10 bases, in that order; junction bases with no gene match: 10. The CDR3 DNA reads as TGTGCCAGCAGCAGGACAGGGGCAAGGGGCGAGCAGTTCTTC. Protein sequence: CASSRTGARGEQFF.

V and J are TRBV28 and TRBJ2-5; no clear D gene. Trimming removed 7 bases at V and 1 base at J, with 7 bases between. The CDR3 is made up of 12 amino acids. Germline V CDR1 and CDR2: MDHEN, SYDVKM. CDR3 residues: CASTSFQETQYF. The CDR3, as DNA: TGTGCCAGCACGAGTTTCCAAGAGACCCAGTACTTC.

The chain links TRBV5-4 to TRBJ1-5; possible D gene TRBD1, 5 bases. CDR1 and CDR2 from the germline V gene are SGHNT and YYREEE (reference sequence). This CDR3 region has 15 residues. V was trimmed by 0 bases and J by 5 bases, leaving 12 bases between them. This chain's CDR3 is CASSLGGREDQPQHF. In DNA form, the CDR3 reads TGTGCCAGCAGCTTGGGTGGCAGGGAGGATCAGCCCCAGCATTTT. The full variable domain, rest sourced from reference TRBV5-4 and TRBJ1-5, is ETGVTQSPTHLIKTRGQQVTLRCSSQSGHNTVSWYQQALGQGPQFIFQYYREEENGRGNFPPRFSGLQFPNYSSELNVNALELDDSALYLCASSLGGREDQPQHFGDGTRLSIL.

This clonotype has more than one count but fewer than ten. This chain joins TRBV15 and TRBJ2-5; unclear D gene. This CDR3 has 14 amino acids. The V gene lost 2 bases and the J gene lost 0 bases, with 7 bases spanning the gap. Germline V gives CDR1 LNHNV, CDR2 YYDKDF (reference sequence). CDR3 sequence (DNA): TGTGCCACCAGCAGATTTGACTACCAAGAGACCCAGTACTTC. This codes for CATSRFDYQETQYF.

This clonotype was picked up a small number of times. The chain couples TRBV6-1 to TRBJ2-2; D is possibly TRBD1 (6 bases). The germline V and J ends were trimmed by 5 bases and 4 bases, with 14 bases remaining between them. The germline CDR1 and CDR2 sequences are MNHNS and SASEGT. The CDR3 spans 15 residues. The CDR3 DNA is TGTGCCAGCAGTAGGTACAGGGTTGGCACCGGGGAGCTGTTTTTT. It translates to CASSRYRVGTGELFF.

This clonotype has just a few counts. This chain links TRBV7-2 with TRBJ2-7; 8 nucleotides match TRBD2. This CDR3 region has 15 residues. Germline values: CDR1 SGHTA, CDR2 FQGNSA. Trimming at V came to 3 bases and at J to 2 bases, leaving 6 bases not matched to a gene. CDR3 sequence: CASSFSISGTYEQYF. The CDR3 DNA follows: TGTGCCAGCAGCTTTTCCATTAGCGGGACCTACGAGCAGTACTTC.

In this sample, this clonotype turned up a few times. The chain links TRBV12-3 or TRBV12-4 to TRBJ2-2; 10 bases match TRBD2. There are 16 residues in the CDR3. Losses at the gene ends were 5 bases for V and 5 bases for J; bases not matched to a gene: 8. The CDR3: CASSDPSGRGTGELFF. As DNA, the CDR3 is TGTGCCAGCAGTGACCCTAGCGGGAGAGGGACCGGGGAGCTGTTTTTT.

CDR3 nucleotide sequence: TGCGCCAGCAGCTTGGAGACAGGGGGCGCGGGCTATGGCTACACCTTC. It encodes CASSLETGGAGYGYTF. The chain has TRBV5-1 and TRBJ1-2; TRBD1 matches 10 bases. V lost 0 bases, J lost 4 bases, and 6 bases stayed unmatched. Germline CDR1 is SGHRS and CDR2 is YFSETQ. The CDR3 length is 16 residues. Full variable domain (remainder filled in from reference TRBV5-1 and TRBJ1-2): KAGVTQTPRYLIKTRGQQVTLSCSPISGHRSVSWYQQTPGQGLQFLFEYFSETQRNKGNFPGRFSGRQFSNSRSEMNVSTLELGDSALYLCASSLETGGAGYGYTFGSGTRLTVV.

The gene calls are TRBV20-1 and TRBJ2-7; the D gene is possibly TRBD2 (5 bases). This CDR3 spans 11 amino acids. The V end lost 4 bases, the J end lost 3 bases, and 7 bases lay between the germline ends. Germline V gene sequence: CDR1 DFQATT, CDR2 SNEGSKA (reference sequence). The CDR3 sequence: CSAISGYEQYF. Written as DNA, the CDR3 is TGCAGTGCTATAAGCGGCTACGAGCAGTACTTC.

The chain links TRBV27 to TRBJ2-6, with TRBD1 as a possible D gene (5 bases). V was cut by 0 bases and J by 0 bases, with 18 bases left in between. Germline CDR1 is MNHEY and CDR2 is SMNVEV (reference sequence). The CDR3 covers 20 residues. The CDR3 bases are TGTGCCAGCAGTTTATCGCTCGCAGGGTACTCGAACTCTGGGGCCAACGTCCTGACTTTC. Amino acids: CASSLSLAGYSNSGANVLTF.

The V call is TRBV9, the J call TRBJ2-2; D unresolved. Germline values: CDR1 SGDLS, CDR2 YYNGEE. The ends were cut back, 7 bases at V and 4 bases at J, with 11 bases in the middle. The length of the CDR3 is 13 residues. CDR3 bases: TGTGCCAGCGGAGCGCTTACCACCGGGGAGCTGTTTTTT. Its protein is CASGALTTGELFF.

This clonotype was seen more than once but under ten times. The chain uses TRBV7-3 and TRBJ1-1, with D perhaps matching TRBD1 (5 bases). CDR3 size: 16 residues. V lost 5 bases and J lost 0, with 16 bases in between. Germline CDR1 SGHTA, CDR2 FQGTGA. As DNA, the CDR3 is TGTGCCAGCAGCCCCGGGCCAGGGTTGATGAACACTGAAGCTTTCTTT. It encodes CASSPGPGLMNTEAFF.

This clonotype was observed a few times. The gene calls are TRBV11-3 and TRBJ1-1, with a weak D call TRBD1 (6 bases). The CDR3 length is 12 residues. Trimming stripped 4 bases from V and 8 bases from J, with 11 bases between. CDR1 SGHNT and CDR2 YENEEA come from the germline V gene. The CDR3 DNA is TGTGCCAGCAGCTCTGATGACAGGGAAGCTTTCTTT. As protein: CASSSDDREAFF.

The V and J genes are TRBV20-1 and TRBJ2-6, with TRBD2 matching 8 bases. The CDR3 sequence is 15 residues long. CDR1 and CDR2 from the germline V gene are DFQATT and SNEGSKA (reference sequence). The trim removed 6 bases at V and 0 bases at J, leaving 4 bases unmatched. CDR3 loop: CSARRGGSGANVLTF. The CDR3 bases are TGCAGTGCCCGCCGGGGGGGCTCTGGGGCCAACGTCCTGACTTTC.

This clonotype has a handful of counts. The chain joins TRBV4-3 to TRBJ1-3; D is undetermined. Germline CDR1 is LGHNA and CDR2 is YSLEER. This CDR3 has 15 amino acids. With 4 bases removed from V and 0 bases from J, the gap between germline ends came to 10 bases. The CDR3 DNA is TGCGCCAGCAGCCTCCGGTGGAGCTCTGGAAACACCATATATTTT. Translated: CASSLRWSSGNTIYF.

V gene TRBV9 combines with J gene TRBJ2-7, with D hard to call. The CDR3 is made up of 13 amino acids. Germline CDR1 reads SGDLS; CDR2 reads YYNGEE. V gave up 4 bases and J gave up 5 bases, with 13 bases separating them. The CDR3 is CASSPYPDDEQYF. Here the CDR3 DNA reads TGTGCCAGCAGCCCCTACCCGGATGACGAGCAGTACTTC.

This clonotype was found a few times. The chain employs TRBV5-1 and TRBJ2-1, with D unresolved. The CDR3 length is 14 residues. Germline V gives CDR1 SGHRS, CDR2 YFSETQ. V was shortened by 0 bases and J by 4 bases, with 8 bases between the two germline ends. CDR3 coding DNA: TGCGCCAGCAGCTTGGCCGTCGAGTACAATGAGCAGTTCTTC. It translates to CASSLAVEYNEQFF. Looking up the rest from reference TRBV5-1 and TRBJ2-1 gives the full variable domain: KAGVTQTPRYLIKTRGQQVTLSCSPISGHRSVSWYQQTPGQGLQFLFEYFSETQRNKGNFPGRFSGRQFSNSRSEMNVSTLELGDSALYLCASSLAVEYNEQFFGPGTRLTVL.

The rearrangement links TRBV7-9 to TRBJ2-2, with 8 bases fitting TRBD2. This CDR3 contains 16 residues. Germline V lookup: CDR1 SEHNR, CDR2 FQNEAQ (reference sequence). With V trimmed by 3 bases and J by 3 bases, 6 bases remained unmatched. CDR3 sequence (DNA): TGTGCCAGCAGCTTCCCCAGGACTAGCTACACCGGGGAGCTGTTTTTT. Its protein product is CASSFPRTSYTGELFF.

This clonotype appeared many times. This sequence joins TRBV29-1 and TRBJ2-3; the D is unclear. There are 11 residues in the CDR3. Trimming stripped 3 bases from V and 2 bases from J, with 3 bases between. Germline CDR1 SQVTM, CDR2 ANQGSEA. CDR3 DNA sequence: TGCAGCGTTGAGGTCACAGATACGCAGTATTTT. Translated: CSVEVTDTQYF.

This clonotype was detected a few times. This chain connects TRBV6-4 to TRBJ1-1, with TRBD1 matching 8 bases. The CDR3 spans 14 residues. V lost 6 bases to trimming and J lost 0 bases; unmatched junction nucleotides: 3. In germline, CDR1 is MRHNA, CDR2 SNTAGT. The CDR3 DNA reads TGTGCCAGCAGGAGACAGGGGATGAACACTGAAGCTTTCTTT. It yields the protein CASRRQGMNTEAFF.

The DNA of the CDR3 is TGTGCCAGCCGAAGGGACAGGCGGAACACTGAAGCTTTCTTT. It is translated as CASRRDRRNTEAFF. The V call is TRBV28, the J call TRBJ1-1, with 8 bases that match TRBD1. CDR3 length equals 14 residues. Germline V gene data show CDR1 as MDHEN and CDR2 as SYDVKM. V dropped 8 bases and J dropped 1; count of bases not matched to a gene: 6.

This clonotype showed up just a few times. The chain couples TRBV12-3 or TRBV12-4 to TRBJ1-3, with D maybe TRBD1 (5 bases). This CDR3 has 13 amino acids. Trimming pared 3 bases from V and 3 bases from J, leaving 6 bases between. The chain's CDR3 is CASSLGLGNTIYF. CDR3 sequence (DNA): TGTGCCAGCAGTTTGGGGCTTGGAAACACCATATATTTT.

Only a few counts were recorded for this clonotype. J is TRBJ1-2 and V is TRBV12-3 or TRBV12-4, with D unresolved. The ends were cut back, 1 base at V and 6 bases at J, with 6 bases in the middle. The CDR3 has 12 amino acids. The CDR3 spells CASSLGANGYTF. Here the CDR3 DNA reads TGTGCCAGCAGTTTAGGCGCGAATGGCTACACCTTC.